This TCR beta chain was observed in a study of T cell changes during pregnancy in multiple sclerosis. Profiling relied on immunoSEQ multiplex PCR, and the TCRdb table lists in-frame clones only, not all of them. Here the sample spans some 57,000 clones, just under 90% being singletons. This CDR3 is 15 amino acids long. In germline, CDR1 is SEHNR, CDR2 FQNEAQ (reference sequence). V lost 3 bases, J lost 7 bases, and 18 bases lay in between. The clonotype comes from a female donor in good health, enrolled as a control in a pregnancy study. Specimen: peripheral blood, collected in the first trimester of pregnancy. V usage is TRBV7-9 and J usage is TRBJ1-2; possibly TRBD1 for D (6 bases). The CDR3 sequence: CASSFLGEGGFGYTF. In nucleotides, the CDR3 is TGTGCCAGCAGCTTTTTGGGAGAAGGGGGATTTGGCTACACCTTC.